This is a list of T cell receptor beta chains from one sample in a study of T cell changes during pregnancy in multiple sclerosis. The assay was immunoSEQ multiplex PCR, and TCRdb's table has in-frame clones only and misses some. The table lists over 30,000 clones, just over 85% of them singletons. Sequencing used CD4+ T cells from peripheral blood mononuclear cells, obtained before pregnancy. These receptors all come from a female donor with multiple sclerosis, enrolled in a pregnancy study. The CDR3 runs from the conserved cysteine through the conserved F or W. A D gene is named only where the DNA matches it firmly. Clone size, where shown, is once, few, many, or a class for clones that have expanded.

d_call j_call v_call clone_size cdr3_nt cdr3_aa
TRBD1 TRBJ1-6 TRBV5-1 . TGCGCCAGCAGCTTCGGGACAGGGGGCGGATACGTTTCACCCCTCCACTTT CASSFGTGGGYVSPLHF
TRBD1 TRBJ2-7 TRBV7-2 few TGTGCCAGCAGCCGAGATACAGGGGCGACCTACGAGCAGTACTTC CASSRDTGATYEQYF
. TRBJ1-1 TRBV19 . TGTGCCAGTAGTATAGATGACAGGTTCCGTACTGAAGCTTTCTTT CASSIDDRFRTEAFF
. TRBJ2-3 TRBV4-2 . TGTGCCAGCCAAAGGGGGACCAACACAGATACGCAGTATTTT CASQRGTNTDTQYF
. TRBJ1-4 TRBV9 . TGTGCCAGCAGCAAATTGACAGGTTCTAATGAAAAACTGTTTTTT CASSKLTGSNEKLFF
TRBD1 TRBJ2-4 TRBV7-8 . TGTGCCAGCAGCCCACAGGGGGCGGGAGCCAAAAACATTCAGTACTTC CASSPQGAGAKNIQYF
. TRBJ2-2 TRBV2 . TGTGCCAGCTCCTTAACGGGGGCCGGGGAGCTGTTTTTT CASSLTGAGELFF
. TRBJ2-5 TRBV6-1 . TGTGCCAGCAGTGATTCGGGGAACCAAGAGACCCAGTACTTC CASSDSGNQETQYF
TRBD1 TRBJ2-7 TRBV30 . TGTGCCTCCTCAGACAGGGGCCACGAGCAGTACTTC CASSDRGHEQYF
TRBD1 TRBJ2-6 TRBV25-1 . TGTGCCAGCAGCCCCGACAGGGGAGGGGCCAACGTCCTGACTTTC CASSPDRGGANVLTF
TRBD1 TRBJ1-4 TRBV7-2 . TGTGCCAGCAGTTCGGGACAGACCTATAATGAAAAACTGTTTTTT CASSSGQTYNEKLFF
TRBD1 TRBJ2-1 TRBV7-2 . TGTGCCAGCAGCTTCTCGTACAGGGGACCCTCCCGGCAGTTCTTC CASSFSYRGPSRQFF
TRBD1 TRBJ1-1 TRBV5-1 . TGCGCCAGCAGCTTGGGAGGGGGACAGGTGATCACTGAAGCTTTCTTT CASSLGGGQVITEAFF
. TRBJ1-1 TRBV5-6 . TGTGCCAGCACCGCTCCAGGGGTTGGGAACACTGAAGCTTTCTTT CASTAPGVGNTEAFF
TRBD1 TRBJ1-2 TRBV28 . TGTGCCACCACCACAGGGGGCGGAATATGGGGCTACACCTTC CATTTGGGIWGYTF
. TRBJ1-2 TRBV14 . TGTGCCAGCAGCCAAGACAGGTCTTATGGCTACACCTTC CASSQDRSYGYTF
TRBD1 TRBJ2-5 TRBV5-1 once TGCGCCAGCAGCCTCGGGACAGGGAATGTCCAAGAGACCCAGTACTTC CASSLGTGNVQETQYF
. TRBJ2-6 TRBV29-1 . TGCAGCGTATCTACTACTGGGGCCAACGTCCTGACTTTC CSVSTTGANVLTF
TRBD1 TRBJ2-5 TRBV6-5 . TGTGCCAGCAGCCCGGACAGGTCAGAGACCCAGTACTTC CASSPDRSETQYF
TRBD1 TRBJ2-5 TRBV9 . TGTGCCAGCAGCGTAGGGACAGGGTCCCAAGAGACCCAGTACTTC CASSVGTGSQETQYF
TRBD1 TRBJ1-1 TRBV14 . TGTGCCAGCAGCCCTCGCAGGGGGCGGGTGAACACTGAAGCTTTCTTT CASSPRRGRVNTEAFF
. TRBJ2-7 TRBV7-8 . TGTGCCAGCAGCTCAGACACTAGATCCTACGAGCAGTACTTC CASSSDTRSYEQYF
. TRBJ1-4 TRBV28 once TGTGCCAGCAGTTTAAGCTCTACCGGAAAACTGTTTTTT CASSLSSTGKLFF
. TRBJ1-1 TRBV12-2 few TGTGCAAGTCGCTTAGGACAAAACACTGAAGCTTTCTTT CASRLGQNTEAFF
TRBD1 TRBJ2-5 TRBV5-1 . TGCGCCAGCTTAGGGACAGAAGAGACCCAGTACTTC CASLGTEETQYF
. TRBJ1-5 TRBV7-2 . TGTGCCAGCAGCTTACCAGGTCAGCCCCAGCATTTT CASSLPGQPQHF
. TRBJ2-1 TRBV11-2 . TGTGCCAGCAGCCCCGTTCCCGGACAATTTATCAATGAGCAGTTCTTC CASSPVPGQFINEQFF
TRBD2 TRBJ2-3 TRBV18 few TGTGCCAGCTCACTCGGGACTAGCGGGACTATAGATACGCAGTATTTT CASSLGTSGTIDTQYF
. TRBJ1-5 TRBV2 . TGTGCCAGCAGTACGACAGAAAATAGCAATCAGCCCCAGCATTTT CASSTTENSNQPQHF
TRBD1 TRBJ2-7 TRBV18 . TGTGCCAGCTCACCCCCCAGGGGGTTGGTCGAGCAGTACTTC CASSPPRGLVEQYF
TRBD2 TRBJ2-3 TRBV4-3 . TGCGCCAGCAGCCGTTTGACTAGCGGAGATACGCAGTATTTT CASSRLTSGDTQYF
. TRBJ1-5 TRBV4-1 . TGCGCCAGCAGCCAACTGGACATGGGTTTTAGCAATCAGCCCCAGCATTTT CASSQLDMGFSNQPQHF
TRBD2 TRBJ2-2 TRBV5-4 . TGTGCCAGCAGCCCCCTGACTAGCGGTTCCGGGGAGCTGTTTTTT CASSPLTSGSGELFF
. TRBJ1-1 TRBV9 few TGTGCCAGCAGCGTAGATTCTTACACTGAAGCTTTCTTT CASSVDSYTEAFF
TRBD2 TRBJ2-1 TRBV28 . TGTGCCAGTTCCCTTCTCTCTAGCGGGAGAAGCGTATCTGGGGAGCAGTTCTTC CASSLLSSGRSVSGEQFF
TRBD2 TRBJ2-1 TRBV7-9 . TGTGCCAGCAGCTTAGTTTTAGCGGGAATGAATGAGCAGTTCTTC CASSLVLAGMNEQFF
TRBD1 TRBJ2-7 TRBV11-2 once TGTGCCAGCAGCTTTTCCCGGGACAGGGTTCCCTCGGTGCAGTACTTC CASSFSRDRVPSVQYF
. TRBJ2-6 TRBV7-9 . TGTGCCGGATTAGGAGTCGTCCTGACTTTC CAGLGVVLTF
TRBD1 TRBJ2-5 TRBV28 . TGTGCCAGCAGACTCTTCGGGGACAGTCCAGAGTTGGACACCCAGTACTTC CASRLFGDSPELDTQYF
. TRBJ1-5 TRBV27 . TGTGCCAGCAGTTTATATCAGGGGCATCAGCCCCAGCATTTT CASSLYQGHQPQHF
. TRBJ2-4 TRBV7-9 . TGTGCCAGCAGCCAGGGGGGAACGGGATTACGGCCCTACTTC CASSQGGTGLRPYF
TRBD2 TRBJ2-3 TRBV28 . TGTGCCAGCAGTTTTAGGGCTAGCGGGGACACAGATACGCAGTATTTT CASSFRASGDTDTQYF